A selection of T cell receptor beta chains follows, all from one sample in a study of T cell repertoires in aging, cancer and after chemotherapy. MiXCR was run by TCRdb on the multiplex PCR reads, yielding one entry per CDR3 protein. This table holds about 3,000 distinct CDR3 sequences, roughly a third found once. Sequenced sample: blood. Receptors originate from a human donor with a solid tumor. CDR3s include the opening cysteine and the closing phenylalanine or tryptophan. Fields, in order: V gene, CDR3 length, J gene, D gene, clone size, CDR3 protein, CDR3 DNA. The D gene is left open where the match is weak. For some rows the clone size is stated as once, few or many, or as a class when expanded; others skip it.

TRBV7-6	18	TRBJ1-6	TRBD1	NA	CASSVTGQGSSYNSPLHF	TGTGCCAGCAGCGTAACGGGACAGGGGAGCTCCTATAATTCACCCCTCCACTTT
TRBV29-1	12	TRBJ2-3	NA	medium-sized	CSGGLSTDTQYF	TGCAGTGGGGGGCTCTCGACAGATACGCAGTATTTT
TRBV6-5	18	TRBJ2-3	TRBD2	medium-sized	CASSYRPSGGAETDTQYF	TGTGCCAGCAGTTACCGGCCTAGCGGGGGGGCCGAGACAGATACGCAGTATTTT
TRBV5-6	15	TRBJ2-1	NA	few	CASSLFQGSYNEQFF	TGTGCCAGCAGCTTGTTCCAGGGTTCCTACAATGAGCAGTTCTTC
TRBV27	15	TRBJ2-5	NA	NA	CASSLIGKRQETQYF	TGTGCCAGCAGTTTAATCGGGAAGCGGCAAGAGACCCAGTACTTC
TRBV5-1	14	TRBJ1-2	TRBD1	NA	CASSLGQGLYGYTF	TGCGCCAGCAGCCTTGGACAGGGCCTTTATGGCTACACCTTC
TRBV5-1	16	TRBJ2-7	NA	NA	CASSVGVGGDPYEQYF	TGCGCCAGCAGTGTGGGTGTGGGCGGGGACCCCTACGAGCAGTACTTC
TRBV27	16	TRBJ1-2	NA	few	CASSSSQGRGGYGYTF	TGTGCCAGCAGTTCGTCTCAGGGAAGAGGGGGTTATGGCTACACCTTC
TRBV5-6	15	TRBJ2-7	NA	few	CASSKSGQLSYEQYF	TGTGCCAGCAGCAAATCGGGACAACTCTCCTACGAGCAGTACTTC
TRBV19	15	TRBJ1-4	TRBD1	medium-sized	CASSRWTGAGEKLFF	TGTGCCAGTTCACGTTGGACAGGGGCGGGAGAAAAACTGTTTTTT
TRBV15	15	TRBJ1-1	NA	NA	CATSRSTGFHTEAFF	TGTGCCACCAGCAGGAGCACAGGGTTTCACACTGAAGCTTTCTTT
TRBV5-4	12	TRBJ1-1	NA	few	CASSLVQGEAFF	TGTGCCAGCAGCTTGGTTCAGGGTGAAGCTTTCTTT
TRBV19	14	TRBJ2-3	NA	few	CASTETSETDTQYF	TGTGCCAGTACGGAAACCTCGGAGACAGATACGCAGTATTTT
TRBV20-1	12	TRBJ2-7	NA	NA	CSATLGVGEQYF	TGCAGTGCTACCTTGGGGGTGGGAGAGCAGTACTTC
TRBV6-6	17	TRBJ1-6	TRBD1	few	CASSRQGKSSYNSPLHF	TGTGCCAGCAGTCGACAGGGGAAGAGCTCCTATAATTCACCCCTCCACTTT
TRBV30	15	TRBJ1-1	NA	NA	CAWTPRNRLNTEAFF	TGTGCCTGGACCCCCCGGAACAGACTGAACACTGAAGCTTTCTTT
TRBV5-6	16	TRBJ2-5	TRBD1	NA	CASSSSGTGGEETQYF	TGTGCCAGCAGCTCCTCCGGGACAGGGGGTGAAGAGACCCAGTACTTC
TRBV5-5	13	TRBJ1-3	NA	once	CASSLNTGNTIYF	TGTGCCAGCAGCTTGAACACTGGAAACACCATATATTTT
TRBV12-3/TRBV12-4	15	TRBJ2-1	TRBD1	NA	CASSQDRGFYNEQFF	TGTGCCAGCAGCCAGGACAGGGGCTTCTACAATGAGCAGTTCTTC
TRBV5-6	11	TRBJ1-3	NA	medium-sized	CASSLLNTIYF	TGTGCCAGCAGCTTATTAAACACCATATATTTT
TRBV19	14	TRBJ1-5	TRBD1	medium-sized	CASSIGAGGKPQHF	TGTGCCAGTAGTATTGGGGCAGGGGGAAAGCCCCAGCATTTT
TRBV20-1	14	TRBJ1-6	TRBD1	NA	CSAHSGQGGSPLHF	TGCAGTGCACATTCGGGACAGGGAGGTTCACCCCTCCACTTT
TRBV19	16	TRBJ2-1	TRBD1	medium-sized	CASSIVLGQGLNEQFF	TGTGCCAGTAGTATCGTCCTTGGACAGGGGCTAAATGAGCAGTTCTTC
TRBV6-4	13	TRBJ1-1	TRBD1	once	CASSENRGTEAFF	TGTGCCAGCAGCGAAAACAGGGGGACTGAAGCTTTCTTT
TRBV20-1	16	TRBJ1-2	TRBD1	NA	CSARAGEQGEGYGYTF	TGCAGTGCTAGAGCAGGGGAGCAGGGGGAAGGCTATGGCTACACCTTC
TRBV6-5	13	TRBJ1-1	NA	few	CASVTVLNTEAFF	TGTGCCAGCGTAACGGTCCTGAACACTGAAGCTTTCTTT
TRBV5-6	14	TRBJ2-2	NA	NA	CASSLVQNTGELFF	TGCGCCAGCAGCTTGGTCCAAAACACCGGGGAGCTGTTTTTT
TRBV6-2/TRBV6-3	16	TRBJ2-1	TRBD2	NA	CASSYGLAGGNNEQFF	TGTGCCAGCAGTTACGGACTAGCGGGGGGGAACAATGAGCAGTTCTTC
TRBV20-1	12	TRBJ1-4	NA	NA	CSAPSTNEKLFF	TGCAGTGCTCCCTCAACTAATGAAAAACTGTTTTTT
TRBV5-1	13	TRBJ2-1	NA	NA	CASSLGQYNEQFF	TGCGCCAGCAGCTTAGGGCAGTACAATGAGCAGTTCTTC
TRBV7-9	13	TRBJ1-5	NA	NA	CASSQDSNQPQHF	TGTGCCAGCAGTCAAGATAGCAATCAGCCCCAGCATTTT
TRBV12-3/TRBV12-4	14	TRBJ1-1	NA	NA	CASSLHPGGTEAFF	TGTGCCAGCAGTTTGCACCCTGGGGGCACTGAAGCTTTCTTT
TRBV6-5	13	TRBJ1-2	NA	medium-sized	CASSYSSDKGYTF	TGTGCCAGCAGTTACTCGTCCGACAAAGGCTACACCTTC
TRBV19	14	TRBJ2-2	NA	medium-sized	CASSRNGGTGELFF	TGTGCCAGTAGTCGTAATGGGGGCACCGGGGAGCTGTTTTTT
TRBV5-6	15	TRBJ2-3	NA	NA	CASSRRGSYTDTQYF	TGTGCCAGCAGCCGGAGAGGATCCTACACAGATACGCAGTATTTT
TRBV28	16	TRBJ1-5	TRBD1	NA	CASTPGTGYSNQPQHF	TGTGCCAGCACCCCCGGGACAGGGTATAGCAATCAGCCCCAGCATTTT
TRBV30	15	TRBJ2-6	NA	few	CAWMVGISGANVLTF	TGTGCCTGGATGGTAGGGATCTCTGGGGCCAACGTCCTGACTTTC
TRBV18	14	TRBJ1-1	TRBD1	few	CASSPGTANTEAFF	TGTGCCAGCTCACCCGGGACAGCGAACACTGAAGCTTTCTTT
TRBV5-6	13	TRBJ1-2	NA	NA	CASSLYAFLGYTF	TGTGCCAGCAGCTTGTACGCGTTTTTAGGCTACACCTTC
TRBV6-5	17	TRBJ2-1	TRBD2	NA	CASTSRLAGGRGNEQFF	TGTGCCAGCACCTCGAGACTAGCGGGGGGGCGAGGCAATGAGCAGTTCTTC
TRBV7-6	17	TRBJ1-2	NA	NA	CASSPVDIGSTNYGYTF	TGTGCCAGCAGCCCAGTGGACATCGGTTCGACTAACTATGGCTACACCTTC
TRBV19	17	TRBJ1-2	NA	few	CASSIFRTAIFNYGYTF	TGTGCCAGTAGTATTTTCAGGACGGCGATTTTCAACTATGGCTACACCTTC
TRBV18	14	TRBJ1-1	NA	few	CASSPPTEGTEAFF	TGTGCCAGCTCACCACCCACAGAGGGAACTGAAGCTTTCTTT